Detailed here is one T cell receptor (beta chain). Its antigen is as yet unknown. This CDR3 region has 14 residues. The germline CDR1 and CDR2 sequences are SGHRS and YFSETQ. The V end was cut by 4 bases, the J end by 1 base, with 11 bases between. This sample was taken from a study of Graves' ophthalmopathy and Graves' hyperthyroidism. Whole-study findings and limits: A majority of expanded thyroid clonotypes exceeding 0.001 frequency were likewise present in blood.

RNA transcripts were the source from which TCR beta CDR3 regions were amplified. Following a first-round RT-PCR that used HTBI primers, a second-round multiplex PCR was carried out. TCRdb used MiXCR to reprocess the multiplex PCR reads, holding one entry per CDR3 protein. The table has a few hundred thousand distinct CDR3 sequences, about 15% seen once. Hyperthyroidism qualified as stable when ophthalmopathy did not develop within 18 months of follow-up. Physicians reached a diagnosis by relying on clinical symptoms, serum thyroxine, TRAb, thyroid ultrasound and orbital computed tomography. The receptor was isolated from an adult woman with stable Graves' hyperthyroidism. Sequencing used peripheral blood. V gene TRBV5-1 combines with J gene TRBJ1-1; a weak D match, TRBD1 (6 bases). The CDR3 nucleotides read TGCGCCAGCAGCATGGACAGAGGGAACACTGAAGCTTTCTTT. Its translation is CASSMDRGNTEAFF.